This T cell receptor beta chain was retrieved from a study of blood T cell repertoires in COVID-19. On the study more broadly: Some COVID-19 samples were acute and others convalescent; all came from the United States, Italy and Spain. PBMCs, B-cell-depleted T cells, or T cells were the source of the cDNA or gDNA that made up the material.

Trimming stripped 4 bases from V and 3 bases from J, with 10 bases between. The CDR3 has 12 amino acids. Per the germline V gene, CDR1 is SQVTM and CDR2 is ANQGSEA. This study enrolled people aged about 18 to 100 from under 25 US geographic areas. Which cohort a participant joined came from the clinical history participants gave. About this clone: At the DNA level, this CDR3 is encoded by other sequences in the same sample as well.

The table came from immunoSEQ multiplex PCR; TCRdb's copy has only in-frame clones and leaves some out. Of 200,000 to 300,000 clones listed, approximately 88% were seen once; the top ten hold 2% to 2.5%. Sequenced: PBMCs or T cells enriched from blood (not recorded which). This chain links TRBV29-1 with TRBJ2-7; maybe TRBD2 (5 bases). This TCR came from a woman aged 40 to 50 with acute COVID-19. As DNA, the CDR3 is TGCAGCGTTGGGACGGGGAACTACGAGCAGTACTTC. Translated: CSVGTGNYEQYF.